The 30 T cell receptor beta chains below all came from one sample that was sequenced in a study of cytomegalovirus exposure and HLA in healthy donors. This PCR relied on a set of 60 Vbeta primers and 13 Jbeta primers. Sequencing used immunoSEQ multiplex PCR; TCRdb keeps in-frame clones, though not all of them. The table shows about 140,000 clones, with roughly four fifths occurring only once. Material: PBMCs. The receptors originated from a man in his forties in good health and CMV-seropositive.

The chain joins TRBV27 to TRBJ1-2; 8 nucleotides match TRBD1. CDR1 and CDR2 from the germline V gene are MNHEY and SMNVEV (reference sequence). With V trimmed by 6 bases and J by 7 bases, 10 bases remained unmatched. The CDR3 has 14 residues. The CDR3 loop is CASRPGGRAGGYTF. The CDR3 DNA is TGTGCCAGCAGACCAGGGGGCCGCGCGGGTGGCTACACCTTC.

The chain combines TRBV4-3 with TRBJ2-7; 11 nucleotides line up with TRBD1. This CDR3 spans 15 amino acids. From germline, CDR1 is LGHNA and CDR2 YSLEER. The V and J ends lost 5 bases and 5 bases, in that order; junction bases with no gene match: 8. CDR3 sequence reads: CASSRAGTGGDEQYF. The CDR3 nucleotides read TGCGCCAGCAGCAGGGCCGGGACAGGGGGAGACGAGCAGTACTTC.

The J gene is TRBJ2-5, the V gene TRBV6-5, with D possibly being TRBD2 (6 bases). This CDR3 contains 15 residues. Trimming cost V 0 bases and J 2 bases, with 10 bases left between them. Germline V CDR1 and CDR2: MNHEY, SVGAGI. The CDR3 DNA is TGTGCCAGCAGTTACTCCCTAGGGACTCAAGAGACCCAGTACTTC. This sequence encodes CASSYSLGTQETQYF.

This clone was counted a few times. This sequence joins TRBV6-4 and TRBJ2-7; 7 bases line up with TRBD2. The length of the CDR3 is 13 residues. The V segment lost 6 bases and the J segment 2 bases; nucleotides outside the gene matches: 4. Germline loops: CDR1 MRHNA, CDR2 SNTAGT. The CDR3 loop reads CASRGGSTYEQYF. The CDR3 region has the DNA TGTGCCAGCAGGGGCGGGAGCACCTACGAGCAGTACTTC.

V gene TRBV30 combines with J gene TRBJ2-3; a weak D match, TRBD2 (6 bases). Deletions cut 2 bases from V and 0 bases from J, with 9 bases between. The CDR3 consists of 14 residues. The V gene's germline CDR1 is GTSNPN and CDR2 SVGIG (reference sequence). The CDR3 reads CAWSLRGSTDTQYF. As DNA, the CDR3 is TGTGCCTGGAGTTTGCGGGGTAGCACAGATACGCAGTATTTT.

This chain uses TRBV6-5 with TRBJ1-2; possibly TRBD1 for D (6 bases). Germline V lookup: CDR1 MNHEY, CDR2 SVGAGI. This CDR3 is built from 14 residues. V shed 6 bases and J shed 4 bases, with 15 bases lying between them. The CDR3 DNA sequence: TGTGCCAGCAGCCTCAGGGGTCCTAGCTATGGCTACACCTTC. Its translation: CASSLRGPSYGYTF.

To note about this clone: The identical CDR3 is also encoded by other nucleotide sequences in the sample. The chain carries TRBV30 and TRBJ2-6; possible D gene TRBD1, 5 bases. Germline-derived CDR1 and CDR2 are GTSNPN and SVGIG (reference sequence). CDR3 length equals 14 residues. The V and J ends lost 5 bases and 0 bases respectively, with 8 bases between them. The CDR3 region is CAWSQGSGANVLTF. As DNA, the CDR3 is TGTGCCTGGTCCCAGGGCTCTGGGGCCAACGTCCTGACTTTC.

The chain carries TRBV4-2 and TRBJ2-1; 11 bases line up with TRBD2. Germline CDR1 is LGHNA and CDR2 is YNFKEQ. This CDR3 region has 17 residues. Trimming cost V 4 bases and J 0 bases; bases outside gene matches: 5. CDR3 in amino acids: CASSPGLAGSSYNEQFF. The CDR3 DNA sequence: TGTGCCAGCAGCCCTGGACTAGCGGGTAGCTCCTACAATGAGCAGTTCTTC.

The CDR3 DNA is TGTGCCTGCCCCGGACTAGCGGGACCCACAGATACGCAGTATTTT. It is translated as CACPGLAGPTDTQYF. V and J are TRBV30 and TRBJ2-3; 12 bases line up with TRBD2. The V gene's germline CDR1 is GTSNPN and CDR2 SVGIG (reference sequence). This CDR3 comprises 15 residues. V shed 6 bases and J 2 bases; nucleotides not matched to a gene: 6.

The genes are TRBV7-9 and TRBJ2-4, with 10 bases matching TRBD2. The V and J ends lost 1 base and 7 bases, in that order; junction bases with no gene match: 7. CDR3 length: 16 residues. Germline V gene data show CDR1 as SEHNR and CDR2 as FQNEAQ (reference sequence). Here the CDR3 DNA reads TGTGCCAGCAGCTTAGGGCGGCTAGCGGGAGTTAACATTCAGTACTTC. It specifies CASSLGRLAGVNIQYF.

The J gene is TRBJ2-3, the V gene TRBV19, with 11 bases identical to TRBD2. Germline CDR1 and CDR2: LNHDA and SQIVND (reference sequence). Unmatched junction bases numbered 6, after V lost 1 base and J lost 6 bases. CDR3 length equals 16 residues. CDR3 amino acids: CASSIVTSGGMDTQYF. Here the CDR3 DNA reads TGTGCCAGTAGTATAGTAACTAGCGGGGGCATGGATACGCAGTATTTT.

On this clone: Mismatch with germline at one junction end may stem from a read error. CDR3 nucleotides: TGTTCCAGCAGCTTGGGAGCGTCTGGAAACACCATATATTTT. It translates to CSSSLGASGNTIYF. This rearrangement joins TRBV7-9 to TRBJ1-3; no reliable D call. CDR1 and CDR2 from the germline V gene are SEHNR and FQNEAQ (reference sequence). This CDR3 has 14 residues.

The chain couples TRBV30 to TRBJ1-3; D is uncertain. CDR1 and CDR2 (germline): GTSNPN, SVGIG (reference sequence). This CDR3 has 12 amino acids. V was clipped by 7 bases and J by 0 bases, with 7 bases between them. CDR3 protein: CASQHSGNTIYF. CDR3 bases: TGTGCCTCACAGCACTCTGGAAACACCATATATTTT.

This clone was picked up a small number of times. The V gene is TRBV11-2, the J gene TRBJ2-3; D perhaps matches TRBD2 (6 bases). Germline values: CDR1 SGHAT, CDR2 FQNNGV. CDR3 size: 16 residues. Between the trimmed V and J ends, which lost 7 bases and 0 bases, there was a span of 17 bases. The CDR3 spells CASKVASDYSTDTQYF. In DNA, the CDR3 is TGTGCCAGCAAGGTGGCTAGCGACTATAGCACAGATACGCAGTATTTT.

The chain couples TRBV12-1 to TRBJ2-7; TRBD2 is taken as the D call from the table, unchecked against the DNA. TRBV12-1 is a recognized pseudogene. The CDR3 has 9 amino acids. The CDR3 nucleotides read TGTGCCAGCAGCTTCGGGCAGTACTTC. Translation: CASSFGQYF.

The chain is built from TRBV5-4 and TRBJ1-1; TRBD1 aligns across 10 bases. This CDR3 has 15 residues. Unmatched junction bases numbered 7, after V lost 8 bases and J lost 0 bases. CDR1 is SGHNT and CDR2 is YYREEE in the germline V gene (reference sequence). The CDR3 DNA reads TGTGCCAGAGGGACAGGGGCGACCTTGAACACTGAAGCTTTCTTT. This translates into CARGTGATLNTEAFF. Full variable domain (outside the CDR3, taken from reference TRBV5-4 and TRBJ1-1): ETGVTQSPTHLIKTRGQQVTLRCSSQSGHNTVSWYQQALGQGPQFIFQYYREEENGRGNFPPRFSGLQFPNYSSELNVNALELDDSALYLCARGTGATLNTEAFFGQGTRLTVV.

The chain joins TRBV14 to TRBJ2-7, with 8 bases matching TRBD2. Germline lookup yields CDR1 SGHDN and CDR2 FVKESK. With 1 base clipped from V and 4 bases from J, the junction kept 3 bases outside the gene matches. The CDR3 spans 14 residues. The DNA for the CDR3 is TGTGCCAGCAGCCAAGGAATAGCGGGGTACGAGCAGTACTTC. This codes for CASSQGIAGYEQYF.

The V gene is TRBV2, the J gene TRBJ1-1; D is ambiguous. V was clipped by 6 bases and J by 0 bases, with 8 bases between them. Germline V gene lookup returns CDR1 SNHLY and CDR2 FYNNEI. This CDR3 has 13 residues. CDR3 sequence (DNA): TGTGCCAGCAGGACAAACATGAACACTGAAGCTTTCTTT. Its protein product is CASRTNMNTEAFF. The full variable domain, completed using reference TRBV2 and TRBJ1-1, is EPEVTQTPSHQVTQMGQEVILRCVPISNHLYFYWYRQILGQKVEFLVSFYNNEISEKSEIFDDQFSVERPDGSNFTLKIRSTKLEDSAMYFCASRTNMNTEAFFGQGTRLTVV.

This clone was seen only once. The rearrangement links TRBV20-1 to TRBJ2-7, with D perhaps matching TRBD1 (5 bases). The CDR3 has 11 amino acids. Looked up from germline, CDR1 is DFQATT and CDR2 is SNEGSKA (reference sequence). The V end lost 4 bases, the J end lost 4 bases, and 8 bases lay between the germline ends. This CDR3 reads CSAIQGYEQYF. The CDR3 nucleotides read TGCAGTGCTATCCAGGGTTACGAGCAGTACTTC.

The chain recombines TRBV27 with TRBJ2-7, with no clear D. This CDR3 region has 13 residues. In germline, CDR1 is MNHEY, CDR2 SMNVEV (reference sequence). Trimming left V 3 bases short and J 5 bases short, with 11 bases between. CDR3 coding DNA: TGTGCCAGCAGTTTGGGCAGCCTCCACGAGCAGTACTTC. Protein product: CASSLGSLHEQYF.

The CDR3 sequence: CSAAIQETQYF. The CDR3 region has the DNA TGCAGTGCAGCAATTCAAGAGACCCAGTACTTC. The chain employs TRBV20-1 and TRBJ2-5; no clear D gene. This CDR3 is 11 amino acids long. The germline gives CDR1 DFQATT, CDR2 SNEGSKA (reference sequence). The V end was cut by 6 bases, the J end by 2 bases, with 7 bases between.

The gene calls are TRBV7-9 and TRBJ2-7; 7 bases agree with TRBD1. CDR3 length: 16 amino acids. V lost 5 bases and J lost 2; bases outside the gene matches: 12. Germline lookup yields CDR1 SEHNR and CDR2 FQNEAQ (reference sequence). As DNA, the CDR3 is TGTGCCAGCAGCCAAGCTCCGGGACAGCTTACCTACGAGCAGTACTTC. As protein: CASSQAPGQLTYEQYF.

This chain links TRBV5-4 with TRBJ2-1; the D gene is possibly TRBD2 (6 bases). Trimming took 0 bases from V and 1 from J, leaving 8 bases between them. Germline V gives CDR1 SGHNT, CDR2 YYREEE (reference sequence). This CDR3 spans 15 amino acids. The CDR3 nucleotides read TGTGCCAGCAGCTTGGACCGGGGGTCCTACAATGAGCAGTTCTTC. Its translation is CASSLDRGSYNEQFF.

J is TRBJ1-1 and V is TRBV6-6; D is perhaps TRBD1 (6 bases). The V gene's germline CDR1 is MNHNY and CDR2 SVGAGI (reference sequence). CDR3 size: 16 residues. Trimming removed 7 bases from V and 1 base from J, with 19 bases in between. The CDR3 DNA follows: TGTGCCAGCACGACCCGGTTGGGGGCTGAGAACACTGAAGCTTTCTTT. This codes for CASTTRLGAENTEAFF.

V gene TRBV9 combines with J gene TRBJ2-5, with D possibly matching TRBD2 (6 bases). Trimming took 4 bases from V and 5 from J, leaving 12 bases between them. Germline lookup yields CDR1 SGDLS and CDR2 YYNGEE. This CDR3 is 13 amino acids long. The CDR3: CASSPPGVETQYF. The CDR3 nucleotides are TGTGCCAGCAGCCCCCCGGGGGTTGAGACCCAGTACTTC.

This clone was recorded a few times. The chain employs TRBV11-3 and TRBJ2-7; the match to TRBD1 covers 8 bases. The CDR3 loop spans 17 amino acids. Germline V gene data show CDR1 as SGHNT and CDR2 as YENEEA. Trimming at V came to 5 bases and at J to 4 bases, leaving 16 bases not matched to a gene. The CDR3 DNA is TGTGCCAGCAGCACCCGGACAGGGTTACCCGGGGTTTACGAGCAGTACTTC. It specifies CASSTRTGLPGVYEQYF.

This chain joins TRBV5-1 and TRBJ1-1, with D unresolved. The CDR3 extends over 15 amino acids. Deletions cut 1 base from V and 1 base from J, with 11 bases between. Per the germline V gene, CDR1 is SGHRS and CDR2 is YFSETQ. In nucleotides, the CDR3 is TGCGCCAGCAGCTTGATGTGGGCCGCGAACACTGAAGCTTTCTTT. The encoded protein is CASSLMWAANTEAFF.

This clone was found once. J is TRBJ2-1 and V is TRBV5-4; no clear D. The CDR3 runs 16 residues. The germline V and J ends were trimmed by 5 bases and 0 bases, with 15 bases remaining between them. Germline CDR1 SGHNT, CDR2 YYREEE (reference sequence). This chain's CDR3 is CASSPPQASSYNEQFF. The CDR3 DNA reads TGTGCCAGCAGTCCCCCCCAGGCGAGCTCCTACAATGAGCAGTTCTTC.

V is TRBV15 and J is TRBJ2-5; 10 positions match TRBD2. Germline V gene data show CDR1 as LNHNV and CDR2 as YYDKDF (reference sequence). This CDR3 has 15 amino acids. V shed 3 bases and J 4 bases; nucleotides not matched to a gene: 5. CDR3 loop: CATSSGLAGVETQYF. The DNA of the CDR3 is TGTGCCACCAGCAGTGGCCTAGCGGGAGTAGAGACCCAGTACTTC. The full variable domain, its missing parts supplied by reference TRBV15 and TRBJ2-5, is DAMVIQNPRYQVTQFGKPVTLSCSQTLNHNVMYWYQQKSSQAPKLLFHYYDKDFNNEADTPDNFQSRRPNTSFCFLDIRSPGLGDTAMYLCATSSGLAGVETQYFGPGTRLLVL.

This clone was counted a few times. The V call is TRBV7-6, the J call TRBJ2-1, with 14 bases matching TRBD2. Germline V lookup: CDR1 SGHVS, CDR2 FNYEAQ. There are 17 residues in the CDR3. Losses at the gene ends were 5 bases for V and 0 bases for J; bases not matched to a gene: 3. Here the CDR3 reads CASSPGTSGSSYNEQFF. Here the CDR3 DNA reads TGTGCCAGCAGCCCCGGGACTAGCGGGAGCTCCTACAATGAGCAGTTCTTC.